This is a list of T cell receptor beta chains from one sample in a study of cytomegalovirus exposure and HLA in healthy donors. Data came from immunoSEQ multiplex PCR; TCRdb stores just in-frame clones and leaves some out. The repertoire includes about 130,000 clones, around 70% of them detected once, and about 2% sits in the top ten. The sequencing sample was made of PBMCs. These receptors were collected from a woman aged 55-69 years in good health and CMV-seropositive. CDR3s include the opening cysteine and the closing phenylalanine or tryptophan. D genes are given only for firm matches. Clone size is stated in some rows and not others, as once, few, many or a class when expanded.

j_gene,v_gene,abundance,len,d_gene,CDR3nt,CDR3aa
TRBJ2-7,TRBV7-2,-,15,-,TGTGCCAGCAGCTTCTCTGTGGCGGCGACCTACGAGCAGTACTTC,CASSFSVAATYEQYF
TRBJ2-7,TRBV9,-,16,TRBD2,TGTGCCAGCAGCCCCCGGACTAGCGGGAGGCTGGCCGAGCAGTACTTC,CASSPRTSGRLAEQYF
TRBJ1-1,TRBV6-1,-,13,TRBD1,TGTGCCAGCAGGCCGGGACAGAGGACTGAAGCTTTCTTT,CASRPGQRTEAFF
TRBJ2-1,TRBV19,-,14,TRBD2,TGTGCCAGTAGTACTAGCGGGGGCTACAATGAGCAGTTCTTC,CASSTSGGYNEQFF
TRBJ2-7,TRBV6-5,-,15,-,TGTGCCAGCAGCTCTTACTCCGACTACTCCTACGAGCAGTACTTC,CASSSYSDYSYEQYF
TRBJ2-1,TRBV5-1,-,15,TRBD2,TGCGCCAGCAGCCCCGGGACTAGCGGGGACAATGAGCAGTTCTTC,CASSPGTSGDNEQFF
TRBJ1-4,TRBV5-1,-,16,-,TGCGCCAGCAGCCTGGGAGTTGCTACAGGTGATGAAAAACTGTTTTTT,CASSLGVATGDEKLFF
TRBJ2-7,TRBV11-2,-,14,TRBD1,TGTGCCAGCAGCTGGGACAGTTTAGACTACGAGCAGTACTTC,CASSWDSLDYEQYF
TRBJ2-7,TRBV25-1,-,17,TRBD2,TGTGCCAGCAGTGATCCGGGACTAGCGGGTGGTTGGGACGAGCAGTACTTC,CASSDPGLAGGWDEQYF
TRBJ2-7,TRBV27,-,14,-,TGTGCCAGCGGGTGGGAGGGGATCAGGGGCGAGCAGTACTTC,CASGWEGIRGEQYF
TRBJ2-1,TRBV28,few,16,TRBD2,TGTGCCAGCATCACATACCCTAGCGGAGACTACAATGAGCAGTTCTTC,CASITYPSGDYNEQFF
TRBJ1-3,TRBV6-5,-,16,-,TGTGCCAGCAGTTACCTTCTGGGGGGGAAAGGAAACACCATATATTTT,CASSYLLGGKGNTIYF
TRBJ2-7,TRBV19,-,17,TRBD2,TGTGCCAGTAGCGTGACTAGCGGGAGGCATAGCTCCTACGAGCAGTACTTC,CASSVTSGRHSSYEQYF
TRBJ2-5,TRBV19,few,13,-,TGTGCCAGTAGTGAGGAGGTCCTAGAGACCCAGTACTTC,CASSEEVLETQYF
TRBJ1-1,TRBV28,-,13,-,TGTGCCAGCAGTTTCCACAGGGCCACTGAAGCTTTCTTT,CASSFHRATEAFF
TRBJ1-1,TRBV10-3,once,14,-,TGTGCCATCAGTGAGCCTGGACAGAACACTGAAGCTTTCTTT,CAISEPGQNTEAFF
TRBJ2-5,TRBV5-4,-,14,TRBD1,TGTGCCAGCAGCGGACCTGGGACAGAAGAGACCCAGTACTTC,CASSGPGTEETQYF
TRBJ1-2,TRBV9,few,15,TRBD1,TGTGCCAGCAGCGACACCGGGACAGGGTCTATTGGCTACACCTTC,CASSDTGTGSIGYTF